This TCR beta chain derives from a study of monozygotic twins with inflammatory bowel disease. Findings and limits, study-wide: The inverse Simpson measure of TCRbeta diversity was lower in IBD patients than in healthy co-twins.

The germline V gene has CDR1 LNHNV and CDR2 YYDKDF (reference sequence). The CDR3 loop spans 16 amino acids. With respect to this clonotype: Its antigen is not known.

Both the TCRalpha cDNA and the TCRbeta cDNA were taken through two nested PCRs, lasting around 15 and 10 cycles. TCRdb reanalyzed the 5' RACE reads and collapses them to one entry per CDR3 protein, without DNA. Recorded here are some 190,000 distinct CDR3 sequences; the top ten clones represent 6% to 9%. The TCR was taken from a human donor with ulcerative colitis or Crohn's disease, or a healthy co-twin of an affected twin (not recorded which). The material sequenced was blood. V usage is TRBV15 and J usage is TRBJ2-2. CDR3 amino acids: CATSRRFQLGLGELFF. Filled out from reference TRBV15 and TRBJ2-2, the complete variable domain reads DAMVIQNPRYQVTQFGKPVTLSCSQTLNHNVMYWYQQKSSQAPKLLFHYYDKDFNNEADTPDNFQSRRPNTSFCFLDIRSPGLGDTAMYLCATSRRFQLGLGELFFGEGSRLTVL.